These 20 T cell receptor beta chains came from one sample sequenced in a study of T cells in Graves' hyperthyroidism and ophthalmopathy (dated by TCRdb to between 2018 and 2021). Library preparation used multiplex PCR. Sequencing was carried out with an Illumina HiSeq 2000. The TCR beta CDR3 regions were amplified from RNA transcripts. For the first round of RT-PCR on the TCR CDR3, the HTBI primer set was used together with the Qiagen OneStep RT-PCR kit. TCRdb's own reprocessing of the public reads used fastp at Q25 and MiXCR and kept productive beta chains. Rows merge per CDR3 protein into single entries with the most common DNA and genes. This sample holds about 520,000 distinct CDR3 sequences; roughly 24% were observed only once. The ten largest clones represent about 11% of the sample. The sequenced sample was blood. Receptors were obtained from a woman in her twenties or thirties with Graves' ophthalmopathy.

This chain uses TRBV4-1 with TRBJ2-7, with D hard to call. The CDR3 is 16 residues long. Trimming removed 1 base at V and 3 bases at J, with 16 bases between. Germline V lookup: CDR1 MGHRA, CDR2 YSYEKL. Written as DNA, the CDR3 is TGCGCCAGCAGCCAAGCTGGGTCAGGCGAATACTACGAGCAGTACTTC. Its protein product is CASSQAGSGEYYEQYF.

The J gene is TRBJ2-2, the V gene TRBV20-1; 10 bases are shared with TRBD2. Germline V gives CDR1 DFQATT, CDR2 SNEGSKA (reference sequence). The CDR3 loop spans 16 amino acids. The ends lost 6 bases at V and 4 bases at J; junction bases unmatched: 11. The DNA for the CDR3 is TGCAGTGCCGAGCTTCCTAGCGGGGGAGTCACCGGGGAGCTGTTTTTT. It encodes CSAELPSGGVTGELFF.

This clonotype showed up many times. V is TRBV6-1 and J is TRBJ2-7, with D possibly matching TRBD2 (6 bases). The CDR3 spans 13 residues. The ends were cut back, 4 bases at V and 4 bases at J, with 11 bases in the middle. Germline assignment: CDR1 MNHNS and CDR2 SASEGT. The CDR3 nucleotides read TGTGCCAGCAGTGGGGGCGGAGGGTACGAGCAGTACTTC. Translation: CASSGGGGYEQYF.

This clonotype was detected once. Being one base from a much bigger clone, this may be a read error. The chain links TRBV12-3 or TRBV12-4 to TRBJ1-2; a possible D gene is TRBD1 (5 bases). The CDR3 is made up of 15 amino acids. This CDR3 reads CAISLSTAGEGGYTF. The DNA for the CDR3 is TGTGCCATCAGTTTATCAACGGCGGGGGAAGGGGGCTACACCTTC.

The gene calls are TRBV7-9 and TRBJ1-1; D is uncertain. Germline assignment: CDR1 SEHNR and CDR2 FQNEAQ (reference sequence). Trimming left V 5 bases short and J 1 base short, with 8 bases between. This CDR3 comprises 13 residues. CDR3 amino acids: CASSISTNTEAFF. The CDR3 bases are TGTGCCAGCAGCATTTCTACGAACACTGAAGCTTTCTTT.

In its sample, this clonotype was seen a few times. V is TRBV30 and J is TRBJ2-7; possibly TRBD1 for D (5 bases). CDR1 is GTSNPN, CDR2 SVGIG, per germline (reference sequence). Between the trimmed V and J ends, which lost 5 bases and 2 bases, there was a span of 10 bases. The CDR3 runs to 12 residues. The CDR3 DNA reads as TGTGCCTGGGAAAAGGGGACCTACGAGCAGTACTTC. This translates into CAWEKGTYEQYF.

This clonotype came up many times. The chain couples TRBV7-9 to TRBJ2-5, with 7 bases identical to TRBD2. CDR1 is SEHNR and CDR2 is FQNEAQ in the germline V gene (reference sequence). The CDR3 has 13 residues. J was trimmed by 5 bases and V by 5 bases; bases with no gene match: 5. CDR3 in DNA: TGTGCCAGCAGCCCCACTAGCGACGAGACCCAGTACTTC. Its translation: CASSPTSDETQYF.

CDR3 amino acids: CASSESGGGTGELFF. The DNA for the CDR3 is TGTGCCAGCAGTGAAAGCGGGGGGGGCACCGGGGAGCTGTTTTTT. This rearrangement joins TRBV6-4 to TRBJ2-2, with 10 bases matching TRBD2. CDR1 and CDR2 (germline): MRHNA, SNTAGT. The CDR3 loop spans 15 amino acids. Trimming at V came to 3 bases and at J to 4 bases, leaving 2 bases not matched to a gene.

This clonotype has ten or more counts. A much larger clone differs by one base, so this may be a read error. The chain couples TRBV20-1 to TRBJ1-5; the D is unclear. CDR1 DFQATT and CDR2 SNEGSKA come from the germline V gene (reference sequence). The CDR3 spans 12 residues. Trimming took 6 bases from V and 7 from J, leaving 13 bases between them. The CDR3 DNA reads TGCAGTGCCACCCTTGGTTGGCAGCCCCAGCATTTT. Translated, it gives CSATLGWQPQHF.

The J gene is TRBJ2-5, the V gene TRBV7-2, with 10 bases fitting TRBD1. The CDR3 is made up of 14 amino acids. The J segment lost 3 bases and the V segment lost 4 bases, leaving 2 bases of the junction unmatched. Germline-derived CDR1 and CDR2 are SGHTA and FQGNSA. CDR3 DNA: TGTGCCAGCAGCTCGACAGGGGGCAAAGAGACCCAGTACTTC. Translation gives CASSSTGGKETQYF.

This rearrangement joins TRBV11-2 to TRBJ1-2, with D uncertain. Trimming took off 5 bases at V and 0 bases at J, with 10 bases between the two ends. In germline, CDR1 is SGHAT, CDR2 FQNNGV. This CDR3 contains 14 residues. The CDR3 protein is CASSGFTTNYGYTF. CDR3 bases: TGTGCCAGCAGCGGATTCACGACTAACTATGGCTACACCTTC.

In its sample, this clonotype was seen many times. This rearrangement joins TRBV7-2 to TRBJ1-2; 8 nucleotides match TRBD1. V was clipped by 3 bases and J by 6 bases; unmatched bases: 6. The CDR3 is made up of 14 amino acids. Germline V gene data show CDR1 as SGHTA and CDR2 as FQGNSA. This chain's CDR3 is CASSLDRVYDGYTF. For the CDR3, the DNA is TGTGCCAGCAGCTTGGACAGGGTATACGATGGCTACACCTTC.

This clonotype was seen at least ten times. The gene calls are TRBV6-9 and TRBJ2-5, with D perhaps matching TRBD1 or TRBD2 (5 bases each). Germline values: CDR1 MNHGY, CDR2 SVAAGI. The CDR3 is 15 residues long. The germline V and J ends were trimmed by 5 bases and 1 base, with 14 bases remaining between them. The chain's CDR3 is CASSIWDLAQETQYF. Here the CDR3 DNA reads TGTGCCAGCAGTATTTGGGACCTTGCCCAAGAGACCCAGTACTTC.

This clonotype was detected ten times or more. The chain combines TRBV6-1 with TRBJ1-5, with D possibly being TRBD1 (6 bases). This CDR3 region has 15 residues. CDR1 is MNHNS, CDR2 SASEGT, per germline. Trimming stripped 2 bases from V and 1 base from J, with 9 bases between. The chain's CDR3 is CASSERQGSNQPQHF. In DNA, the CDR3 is TGTGCCAGCAGTGAAAGGCAGGGGAGCAATCAGCCCCAGCATTTT.

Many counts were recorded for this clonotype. CDR3: CASSLRTEAFF. The DNA for the CDR3 is TGTGCCAGCAGTTTACGCACTGAAGCTTTCTTT. The chain recombines TRBV28 with TRBJ1-1; no clear D. In germline, CDR1 is MDHEN, CDR2 SYDVKM. V lost 2 bases and J lost 4, with 2 bases in between. The CDR3 extends over 11 amino acids.

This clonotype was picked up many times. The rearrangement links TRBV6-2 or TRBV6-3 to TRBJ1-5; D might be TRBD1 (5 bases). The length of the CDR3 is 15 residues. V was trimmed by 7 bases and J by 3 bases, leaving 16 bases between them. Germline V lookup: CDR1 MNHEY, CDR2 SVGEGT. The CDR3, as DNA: TGTGCCAGCAAGAGAGGGGTATGGGACAATCAGCCCCAGCATTTT. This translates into CASKRGVWDNQPQHF.

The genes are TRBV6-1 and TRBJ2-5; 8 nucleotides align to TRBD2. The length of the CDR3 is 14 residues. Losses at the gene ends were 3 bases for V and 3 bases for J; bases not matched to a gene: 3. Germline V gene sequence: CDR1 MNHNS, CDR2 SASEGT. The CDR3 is CASSDGGEEETQYF. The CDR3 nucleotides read TGTGCCAGCAGTGACGGGGGGGAGGAAGAGACCCAGTACTTC.

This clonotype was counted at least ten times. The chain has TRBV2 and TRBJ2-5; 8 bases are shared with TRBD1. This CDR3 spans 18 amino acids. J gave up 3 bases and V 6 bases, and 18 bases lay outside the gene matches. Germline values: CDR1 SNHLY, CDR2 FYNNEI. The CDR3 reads CASSETMKDRGRKETQYF. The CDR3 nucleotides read TGTGCCAGCAGCGAAACGATGAAAGACAGGGGACGAAAAGAGACCCAGTACTTC.

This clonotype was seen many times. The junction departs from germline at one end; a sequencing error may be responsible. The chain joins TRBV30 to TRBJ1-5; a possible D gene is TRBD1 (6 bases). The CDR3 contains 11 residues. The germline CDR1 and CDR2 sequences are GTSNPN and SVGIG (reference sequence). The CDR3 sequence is CAWRTPGHRNF. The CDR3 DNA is TGTGCCTGGAGAACCCCGGGACACCGGAATTTT.

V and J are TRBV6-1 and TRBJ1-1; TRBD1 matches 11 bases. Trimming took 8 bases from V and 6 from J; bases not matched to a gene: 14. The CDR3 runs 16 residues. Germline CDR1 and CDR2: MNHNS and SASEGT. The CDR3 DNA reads TGTGCCAGCGGACAGGGGGCATCCCTATCCCACTCTGAAGCTTTCTTT. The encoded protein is CASGQGASLSHSEAFF.